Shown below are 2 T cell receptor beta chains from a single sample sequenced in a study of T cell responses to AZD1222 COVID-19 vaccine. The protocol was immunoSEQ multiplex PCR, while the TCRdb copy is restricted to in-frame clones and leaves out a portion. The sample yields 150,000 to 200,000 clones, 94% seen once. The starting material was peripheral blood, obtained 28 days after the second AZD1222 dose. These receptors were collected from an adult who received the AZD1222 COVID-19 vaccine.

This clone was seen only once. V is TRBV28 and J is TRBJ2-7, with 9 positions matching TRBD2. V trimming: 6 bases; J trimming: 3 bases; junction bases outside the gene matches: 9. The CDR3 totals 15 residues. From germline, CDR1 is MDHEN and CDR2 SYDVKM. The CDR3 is CASRTQAGGGYEQYF. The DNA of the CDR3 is TGTGCCAGCAGAACCCAAGCGGGAGGTGGCTACGAGCAGTACTTC.

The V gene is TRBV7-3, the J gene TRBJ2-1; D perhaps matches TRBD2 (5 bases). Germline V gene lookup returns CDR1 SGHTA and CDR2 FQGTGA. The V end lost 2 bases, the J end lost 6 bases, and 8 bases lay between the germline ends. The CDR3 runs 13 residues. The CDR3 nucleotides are TGTGCCAGCAGCTTACCTAGCATCAATGAGCAGTTCTTC. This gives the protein CASSLPSINEQFF.